The present TCR beta chain was sequenced within a study of shared clonotypes between healthy human individuals. Points from the study as a whole: Among donors, the sharing of clonotypes was expected to be influenced by sequencing depth. Naive CD4 clonotypes overlapped across several donors at roughly 4.5%.

In its sample, this clone was seen once. Its antigen is still unknown. The material for each subset, its genomic DNA, was split evenly across several immunoSEQ plates. Using 200 ng DNA, 32,000 or so T cell genomes, the sorted-subset replicate PCRs were run. TCRdb's table, derived via immunoSEQ multiplex PCR, lists solely in-frame clones and lacks some. The sample records some 740,000 clones, 92% being singletons. CD45RO negativity and positive selection for CCR7 defined naive CD8 cells, a population that excluded terminally differentiated effector memory CD45RA+ cells. This receptor was identified in a man in his thirties or forties in good health. The sample taken for sequencing was naive CD8+ T cells sorted from blood.

Written as DNA, the CDR3 is TGTGCCAGCAGCTTAGGGGGACAGGGAATTTTCTATGGCTACACCTTC. It specifies CASSLGGQGIFYGYTF. The chain combines TRBV7-9 with TRBJ1-2, with 9 bases that match TRBD1. Per the germline V gene, CDR1 is SEHNR and CDR2 is FQNEAQ (reference sequence). V was pared by 1 base and J by 4 bases, with 7 bases of the junction left unmatched. This CDR3 contains 16 residues. The full variable domain, its missing parts supplied by reference TRBV7-9 and TRBJ1-2, is DTGVSQNPRHKITKRGQNVTFRCDPISEHNRLYWYRQTLGQGPEFLTYFQNEAQLEKSRLLSDRFSAERPKGSFSTLEIQRTEQGDSAMYLCASSLGGQGIFYGYTFGSGTRLTVV.